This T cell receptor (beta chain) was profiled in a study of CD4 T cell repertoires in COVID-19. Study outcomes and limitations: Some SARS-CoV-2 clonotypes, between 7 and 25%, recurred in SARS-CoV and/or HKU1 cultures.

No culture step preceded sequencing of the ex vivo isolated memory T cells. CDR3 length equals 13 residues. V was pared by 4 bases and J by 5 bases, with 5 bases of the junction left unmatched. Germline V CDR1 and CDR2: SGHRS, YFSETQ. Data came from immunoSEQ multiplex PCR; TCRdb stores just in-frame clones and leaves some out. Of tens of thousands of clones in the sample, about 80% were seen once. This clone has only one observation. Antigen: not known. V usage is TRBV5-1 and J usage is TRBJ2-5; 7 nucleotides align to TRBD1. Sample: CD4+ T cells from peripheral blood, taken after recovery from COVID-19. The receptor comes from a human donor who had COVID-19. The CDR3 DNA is TGCGCCAGCAGCCCGGACAGGACCGAGACCCAGTACTTC. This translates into CASSPDRTETQYF. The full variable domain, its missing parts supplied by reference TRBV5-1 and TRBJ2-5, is KAGVTQTPRYLIKTRGQQVTLSCSPISGHRSVSWYQQTPGQGLQFLFEYFSETQRNKGNFPGRFSGRQFSNSRSEMNVSTLELGDSALYLCASSPDRTETQYFGPGTRLLVL.